These 6 T cell receptor beta chains came from one sample sequenced in a study of T cell repertoires in cytomegalovirus infection. TCRdb independently ran MiXCR on the reads; one entry per CDR3 protein. The sample shows fewer than 550,000 distinct CDR3 sequences, about 15% of them seen only once. Source material: CD8+ T cells from PBMCs. These receptors originate from a human donor in good health (CMV status not recorded). Some clones in this sample may be carry-over from other donors' samples.

This clonotype showed up just a few times. V is TRBV4-1 and J is TRBJ2-7, with 11 nucleotides matching TRBD1. The length of the CDR3 is 15 residues. V trimming: 4 bases; J trimming: 3 bases; junction bases outside the gene matches: 5. Per germline, CDR1 MGHRA and CDR2 YSYEKL. Written as DNA, the CDR3 is TGCGCCAGCAGCCGGGGGACAGGGGGTTTCTACGAGCAGTACTTC. Translated, it gives CASSRGTGGFYEQYF.

Ten or more counts support this clonotype. The chain joins TRBV5-4 to TRBJ2-4; TRBD1 matches at 7 bases. V shed 2 bases, J shed 5 bases, and the junction held 4 bases outside the gene matches. CDR3 length equals 14 residues. Germline CDR1 is SGHNT and CDR2 is YYREEE (reference sequence). CDR3 coding DNA: TGTGCCAGCAGCTTAATGGGACAGCAAAACATTCAGTACTTC. Residues: CASSLMGQQNIQYF.

The chain carries TRBV6-5 and TRBJ1-2; D gene ambiguous. Germline V gene data show CDR1 as MNHEY and CDR2 as SVGAGI. Trimming removed 2 bases from V and 3 bases from J, with 7 bases in between. The CDR3 covers 13 residues. CDR3 bases: TGTGCCAGCAGTTACAAAAGGGACTATGGCTACACCTTC. Protein sequence: CASSYKRDYGYTF.

This clonotype was observed a handful of times. The chain combines TRBV15 with TRBJ1-3; D is undetermined. Germline V gives CDR1 LNHNV, CDR2 YYDKDF (reference sequence). The CDR3 runs 15 residues. V lost 0 bases and J 2 bases, leaving 8 bases between the germline ends. This chain's CDR3 is CATSRDKATGNTIYF. The CDR3 bases are TGTGCCACCAGCAGAGATAAGGCGACTGGAAACACCATATATTTT.

This clonotype was observed a handful of times. The genes are TRBV6-6 and TRBJ2-1; TRBD1 agrees at 8 bases. V trimming: 4 bases; J trimming: 5 bases; junction bases outside the gene matches: 7. Germline V lookup: CDR1 MNHNY, CDR2 SVGAGI (reference sequence). The CDR3 consists of 15 residues. For the CDR3, the DNA is TGTGCCAGCAGTTCCAGACAGGGGCTTAACAATGAGCAGTTCTTC. It encodes CASSSRQGLNNEQFF.

At least ten counts were recorded for this clonotype. This chain joins TRBV7-9 and TRBJ1-4; D perhaps matches TRBD1 (5 bases). V lost 5 bases, J lost 8 bases, and 12 bases lay in between. The CDR3 has 13 residues. The V gene's germline CDR1 is SEHNR and CDR2 FQNEAQ (reference sequence). CDR3 amino acids: CASSPGTEEKLFF. In DNA form, the CDR3 reads TGTGCCAGCAGCCCCGGGACGGAAGAAAAACTGTTTTTT. The whole variable domain, remainder taken from reference TRBV7-9 and TRBJ1-4, is DTGVSQNPRHKITKRGQNVTFRCDPISEHNRLYWYRQTLGQGPEFLTYFQNEAQLEKSRLLSDRFSAERPKGSFSTLEIQRTEQGDSAMYLCASSPGTEEKLFFGSGTQLSVL.